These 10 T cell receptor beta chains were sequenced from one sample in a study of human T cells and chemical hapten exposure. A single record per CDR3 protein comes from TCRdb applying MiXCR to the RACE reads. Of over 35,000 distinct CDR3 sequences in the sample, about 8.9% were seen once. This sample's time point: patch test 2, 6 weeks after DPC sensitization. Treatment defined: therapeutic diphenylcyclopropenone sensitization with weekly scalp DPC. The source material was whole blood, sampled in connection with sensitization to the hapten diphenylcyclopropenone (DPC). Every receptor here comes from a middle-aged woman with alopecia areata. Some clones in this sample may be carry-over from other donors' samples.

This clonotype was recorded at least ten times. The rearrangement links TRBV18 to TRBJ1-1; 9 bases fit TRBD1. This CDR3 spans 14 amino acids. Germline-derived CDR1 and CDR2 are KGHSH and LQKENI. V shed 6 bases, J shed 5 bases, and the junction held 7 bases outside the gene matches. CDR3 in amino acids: CASSPGQGRTEAFF. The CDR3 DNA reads TGTGCCAGCTCTCCGGGACAGGGAAGGACTGAAGCTTTCTTT. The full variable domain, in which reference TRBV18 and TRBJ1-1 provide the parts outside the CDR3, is NAGVMQNPRHLVRRRGQEARLRCSPMKGHSHVYWYRQLPEEGLKFMVYLQKENIIDESGMPKERFSAEFPKEGPSILRIQQVVRGDSAAYFCASSPGQGRTEAFFGQGTRLTVV.

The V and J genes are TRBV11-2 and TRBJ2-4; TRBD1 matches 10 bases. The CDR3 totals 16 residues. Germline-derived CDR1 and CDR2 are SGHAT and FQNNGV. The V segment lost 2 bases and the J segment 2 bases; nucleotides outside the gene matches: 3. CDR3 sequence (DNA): TGTGCCAGCAGCTTAAGGGGACAGGGGTCCAAAAACATTCAGTACTTC. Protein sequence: CASSLRGQGSKNIQYF.

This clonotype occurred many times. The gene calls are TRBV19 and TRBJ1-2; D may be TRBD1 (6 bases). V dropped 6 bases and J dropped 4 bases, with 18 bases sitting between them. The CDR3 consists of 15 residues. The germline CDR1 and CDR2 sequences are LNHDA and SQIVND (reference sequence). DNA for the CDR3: TGTGCCAGTAGCCCCGCTTCCGGGGGCGGCTATGGCTACACCTTC. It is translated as CASSPASGGGYGYTF.

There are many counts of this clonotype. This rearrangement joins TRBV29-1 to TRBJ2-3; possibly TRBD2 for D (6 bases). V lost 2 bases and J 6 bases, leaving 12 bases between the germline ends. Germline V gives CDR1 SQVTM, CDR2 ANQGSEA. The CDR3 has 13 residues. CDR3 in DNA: TGCAGCGTTGAATCGGGGGTTTTCGATACGCAGTATTTT. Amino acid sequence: CSVESGVFDTQYF.

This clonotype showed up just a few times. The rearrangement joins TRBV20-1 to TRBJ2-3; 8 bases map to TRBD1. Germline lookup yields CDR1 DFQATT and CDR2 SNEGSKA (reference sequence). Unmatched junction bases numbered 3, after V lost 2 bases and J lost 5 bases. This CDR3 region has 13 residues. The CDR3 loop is CSARSTGGDTQYF. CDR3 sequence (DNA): TGCAGTGCTAGATCAACAGGGGGAGATACGCAGTATTTT.

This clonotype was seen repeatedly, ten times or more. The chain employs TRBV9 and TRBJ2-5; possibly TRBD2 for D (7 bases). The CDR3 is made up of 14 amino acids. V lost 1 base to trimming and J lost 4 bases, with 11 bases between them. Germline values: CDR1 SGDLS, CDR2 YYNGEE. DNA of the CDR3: TGTGCCAGCAGCGTAACCGGGGGGCCAGAGACCCAGTACTTC. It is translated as CASSVTGGPETQYF.

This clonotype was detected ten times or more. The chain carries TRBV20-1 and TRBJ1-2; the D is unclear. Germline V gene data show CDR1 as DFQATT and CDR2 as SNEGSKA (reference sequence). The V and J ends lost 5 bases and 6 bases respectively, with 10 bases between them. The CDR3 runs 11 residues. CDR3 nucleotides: TGCAGTGCTGGCGGGCTCGATGGCTACACCTTC. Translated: CSAGGLDGYTF.

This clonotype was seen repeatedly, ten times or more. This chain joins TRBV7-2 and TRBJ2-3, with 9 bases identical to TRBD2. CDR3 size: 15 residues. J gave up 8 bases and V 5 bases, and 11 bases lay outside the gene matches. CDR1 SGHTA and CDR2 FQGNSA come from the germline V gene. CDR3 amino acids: CASSVNPLAGSTQYF. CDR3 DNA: TGTGCCAGCAGCGTAAACCCGCTAGCGGGGTCTACGCAGTATTTT.

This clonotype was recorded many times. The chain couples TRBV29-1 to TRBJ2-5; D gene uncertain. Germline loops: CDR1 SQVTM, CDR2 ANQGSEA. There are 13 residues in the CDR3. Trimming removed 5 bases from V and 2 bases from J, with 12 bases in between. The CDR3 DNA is TGCAGCGTTCAAGGCTTTTCACAAGAGACCCAGTACTTC. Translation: CSVQGFSQETQYF.

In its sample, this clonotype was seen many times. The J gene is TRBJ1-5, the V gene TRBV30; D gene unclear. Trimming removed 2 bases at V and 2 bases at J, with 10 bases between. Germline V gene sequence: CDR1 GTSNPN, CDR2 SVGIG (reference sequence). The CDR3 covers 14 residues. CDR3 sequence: CAWSRRAGNQPQHF. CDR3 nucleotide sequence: TGTGCCTGGAGTAGAAGGGCTGGCAATCAGCCCCAGCATTTT. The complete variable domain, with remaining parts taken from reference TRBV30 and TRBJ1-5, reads SQTIHQWPATLVQPVGSPLSLECTVEGTSNPNLYWYRQAAGRGLQLLFYSVGIGQISSEVPQNLSASRPQDRQFILSSKKLLLSDSGFYLCAWSRRAGNQPQHFGDGTRLSIL.